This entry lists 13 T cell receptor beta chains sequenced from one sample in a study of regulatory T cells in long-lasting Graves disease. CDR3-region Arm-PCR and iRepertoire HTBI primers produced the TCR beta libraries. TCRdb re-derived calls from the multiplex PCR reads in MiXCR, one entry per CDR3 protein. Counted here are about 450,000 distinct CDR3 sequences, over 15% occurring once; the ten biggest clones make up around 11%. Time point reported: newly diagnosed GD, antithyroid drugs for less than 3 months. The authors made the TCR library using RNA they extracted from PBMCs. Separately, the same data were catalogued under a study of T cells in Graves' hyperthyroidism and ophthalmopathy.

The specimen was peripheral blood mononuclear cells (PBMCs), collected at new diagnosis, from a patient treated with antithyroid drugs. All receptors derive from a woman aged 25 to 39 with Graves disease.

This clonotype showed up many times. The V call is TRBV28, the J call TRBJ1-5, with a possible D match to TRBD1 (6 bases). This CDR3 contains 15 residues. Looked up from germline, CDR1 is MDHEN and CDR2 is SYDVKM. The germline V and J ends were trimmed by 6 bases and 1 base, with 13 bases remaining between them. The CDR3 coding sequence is TGTGCCAGCAGACCGGACAGAATGAGCAATCAGCCCCAGCATTTT. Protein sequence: CASRPDRMSNQPQHF. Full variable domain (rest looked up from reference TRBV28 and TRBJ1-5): DVKVTQSSRYLVKRTGEKVFLECVQDMDHENMFWYRQDPGLGLRLIYFSYDVKMKEKGDIPEGYSVSREKKERFSLILESASTNQTSMYLCASRPDRMSNQPQHFGDGTRLSIL.

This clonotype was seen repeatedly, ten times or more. The CDR3 DNA sequence: TGTGCCAGCAGGTTACTGGTCGGGCCATCTGGGGCCAACGTCCTGACTTTC. This encodes CASRLLVGPSGANVLTF. The rearrangement links TRBV6-5 to TRBJ2-6; D is ambiguous. Germline-derived CDR1 and CDR2 are MNHEY and SVGAGI. The CDR3 runs 17 residues. Between the trimmed V and J ends, which lost 6 bases and 1 base, there was a span of 16 bases.

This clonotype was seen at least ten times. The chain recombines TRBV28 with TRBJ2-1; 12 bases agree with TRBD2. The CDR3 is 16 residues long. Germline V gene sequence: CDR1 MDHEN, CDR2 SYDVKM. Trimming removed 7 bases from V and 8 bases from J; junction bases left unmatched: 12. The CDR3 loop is CASTPTGPSGGDEQFF. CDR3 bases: TGTGCCAGCACCCCAACCGGGCCTAGCGGGGGGGATGAGCAGTTCTTC.

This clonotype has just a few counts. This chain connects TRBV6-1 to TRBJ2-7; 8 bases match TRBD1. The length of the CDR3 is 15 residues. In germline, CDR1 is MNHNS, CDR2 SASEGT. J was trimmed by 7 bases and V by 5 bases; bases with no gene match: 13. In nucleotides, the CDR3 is TGTGCCAGCAGTCCCCAGGGGGACAGGCCGAGGGAGCAGTACTTC. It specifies CASSPQGDRPREQYF.

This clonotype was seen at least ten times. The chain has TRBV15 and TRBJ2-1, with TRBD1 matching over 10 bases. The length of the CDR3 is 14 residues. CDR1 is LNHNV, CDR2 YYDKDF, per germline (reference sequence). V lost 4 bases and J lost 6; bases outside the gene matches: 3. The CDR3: CATSTWTGGNEQFF. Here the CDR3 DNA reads TGTGCCACCAGCACCTGGACAGGGGGCAATGAGCAGTTCTTC.

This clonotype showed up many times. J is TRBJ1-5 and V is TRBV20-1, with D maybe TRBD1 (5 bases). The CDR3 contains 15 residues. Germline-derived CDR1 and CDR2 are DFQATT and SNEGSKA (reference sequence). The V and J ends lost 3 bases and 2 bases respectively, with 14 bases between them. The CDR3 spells CSASATIGGNQPQHF. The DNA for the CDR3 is TGCAGTGCTAGCGCGACTATAGGGGGCAATCAGCCCCAGCATTTT.

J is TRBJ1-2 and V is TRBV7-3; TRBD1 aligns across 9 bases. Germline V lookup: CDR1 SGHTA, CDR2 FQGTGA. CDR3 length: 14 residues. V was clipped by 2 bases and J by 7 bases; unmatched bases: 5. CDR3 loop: CASSLYGTGSGYTF. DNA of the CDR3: TGTGCCAGCAGCTTATACGGGACAGGGTCTGGCTACACCTTC.

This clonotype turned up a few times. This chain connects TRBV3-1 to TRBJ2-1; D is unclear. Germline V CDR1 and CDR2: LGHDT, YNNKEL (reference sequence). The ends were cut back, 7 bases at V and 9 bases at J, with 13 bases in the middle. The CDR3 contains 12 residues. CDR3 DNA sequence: TGTGCCAGCATGAGGAGTTGGGGTGAGCAGTTCTTC. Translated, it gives CASMRSWGEQFF.

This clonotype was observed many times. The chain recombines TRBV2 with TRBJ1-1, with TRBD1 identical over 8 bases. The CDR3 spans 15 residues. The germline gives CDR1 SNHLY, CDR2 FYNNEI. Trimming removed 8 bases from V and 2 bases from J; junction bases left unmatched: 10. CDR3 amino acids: CASSQGAGANTEAFF. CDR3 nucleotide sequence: TGTGCCAGCTCCCAGGGGGCAGGGGCTAACACTGAAGCTTTCTTT.

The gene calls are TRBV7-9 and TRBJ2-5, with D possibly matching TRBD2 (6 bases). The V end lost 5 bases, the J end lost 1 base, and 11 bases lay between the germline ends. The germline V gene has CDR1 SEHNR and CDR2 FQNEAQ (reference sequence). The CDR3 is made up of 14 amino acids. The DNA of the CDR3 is TGTGCCAGCAGCGCATCCGGGGGCCAAGAGACCCAGTACTTC. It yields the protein CASSASGGQETQYF.

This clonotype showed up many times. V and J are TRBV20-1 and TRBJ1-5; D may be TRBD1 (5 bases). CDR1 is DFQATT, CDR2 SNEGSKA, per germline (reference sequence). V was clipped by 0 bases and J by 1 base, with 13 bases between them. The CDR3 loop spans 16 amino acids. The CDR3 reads CSARDSQRGSNQPQHF. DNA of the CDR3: TGCAGTGCTAGAGATTCCCAACGGGGGAGCAATCAGCCCCAGCATTTT.

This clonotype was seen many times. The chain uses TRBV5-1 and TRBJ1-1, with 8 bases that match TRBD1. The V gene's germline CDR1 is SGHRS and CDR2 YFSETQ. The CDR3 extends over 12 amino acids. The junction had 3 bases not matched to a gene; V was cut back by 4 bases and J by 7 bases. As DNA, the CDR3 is TGCGCCAGCAGCAGTGGACAGGGTGAAGCTTTCTTT. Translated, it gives CASSSGQGEAFF.

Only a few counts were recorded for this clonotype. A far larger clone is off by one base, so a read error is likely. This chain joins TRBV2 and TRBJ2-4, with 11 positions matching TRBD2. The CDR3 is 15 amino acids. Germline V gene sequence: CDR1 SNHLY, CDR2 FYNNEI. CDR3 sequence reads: CASRRTSGSTPEQLF. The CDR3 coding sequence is TGTGCCAGCAGGCGTACTAGCGGGAGTACCCCTGAGCAGCTCTTC.